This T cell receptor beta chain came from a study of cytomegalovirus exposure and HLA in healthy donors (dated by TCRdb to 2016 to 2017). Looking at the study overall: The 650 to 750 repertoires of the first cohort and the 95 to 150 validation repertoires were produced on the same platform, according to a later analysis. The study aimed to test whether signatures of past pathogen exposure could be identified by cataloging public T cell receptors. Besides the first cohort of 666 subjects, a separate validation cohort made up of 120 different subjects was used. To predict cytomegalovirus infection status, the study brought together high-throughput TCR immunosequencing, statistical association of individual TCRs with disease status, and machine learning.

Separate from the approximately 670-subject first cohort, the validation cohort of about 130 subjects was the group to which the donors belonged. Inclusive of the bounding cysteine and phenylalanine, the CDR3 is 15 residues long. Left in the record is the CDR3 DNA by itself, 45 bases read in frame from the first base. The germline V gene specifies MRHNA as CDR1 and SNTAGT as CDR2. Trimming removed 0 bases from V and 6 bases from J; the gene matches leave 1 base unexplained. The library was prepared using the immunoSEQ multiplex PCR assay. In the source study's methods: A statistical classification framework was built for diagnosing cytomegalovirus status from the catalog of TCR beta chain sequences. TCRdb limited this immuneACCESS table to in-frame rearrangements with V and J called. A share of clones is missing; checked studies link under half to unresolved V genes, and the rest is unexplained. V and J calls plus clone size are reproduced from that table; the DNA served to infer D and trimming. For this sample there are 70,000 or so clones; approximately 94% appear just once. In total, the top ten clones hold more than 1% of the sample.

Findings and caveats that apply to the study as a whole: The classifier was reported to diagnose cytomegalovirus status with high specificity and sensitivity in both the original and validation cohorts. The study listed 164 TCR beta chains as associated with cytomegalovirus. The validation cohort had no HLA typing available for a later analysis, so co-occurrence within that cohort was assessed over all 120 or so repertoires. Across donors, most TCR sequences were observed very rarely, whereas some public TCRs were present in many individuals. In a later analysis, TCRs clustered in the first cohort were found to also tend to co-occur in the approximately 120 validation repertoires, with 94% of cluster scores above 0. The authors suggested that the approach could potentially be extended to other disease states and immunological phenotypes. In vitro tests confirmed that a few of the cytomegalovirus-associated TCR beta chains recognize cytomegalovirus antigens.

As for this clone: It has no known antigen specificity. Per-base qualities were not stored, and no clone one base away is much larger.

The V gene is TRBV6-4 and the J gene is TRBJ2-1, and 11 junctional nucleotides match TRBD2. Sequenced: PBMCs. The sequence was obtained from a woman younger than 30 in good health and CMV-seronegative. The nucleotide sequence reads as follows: TGTGCCAGCAGTGACTCGGGACTAGCGGTCAATGAGCAGTTCTTC. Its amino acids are CASSDSGLAVNEQFF.